This T cell receptor beta chain originates from a study of identical twins (dated by TCRdb to about 2016). Background for the entire study: To test whether fetal clonotypes persist, the study used deep sequencing on TCR alpha and beta repertoires from monozygotic twins, unrelated adults of various ages, and cord blood. Replicate twin experiments were performed at different times using different library preparation protocols to rule out contamination. General study outcomes and caveats: Compared with coincidental sharing between unrelated individuals, out-of-frame TCR alpha sequences shared between twins had an excess of sequences with low generation probability. Conclusions relied on cross-sectional statistical analysis, since the same donors could not be followed over many years. Invariant T cells such as MAIT and iNKT could partly confound zero-insertion analyses, though diverse VJ usage argued against this for most clonotypes. In monozygotic twins, recombination models systematically underestimated out-of-frame TCR alpha sharing, but the models matched the sharing seen between unrelated individuals. In beta out-of-frame sequences, excess twin sharing was weaker, because having fewer shared sequences lowered the signal-to-noise ratio. Fewer insertions were carried by abundant cord blood beta clonotypes; a weaker similar trend was observed in young adult naive repertoires, while no such trend was observed in memory repertoires.

Every donor in the study was a healthy Caucasian. Three unrelated non-twin adults were also sequenced: a male aged 18 to 29, a male aged 50 to 59 and a female aged 50 to 59. Using Miltenyi CD45RO+ enrichment and human naive T-cell isolation kits, memory (CD45RO+) and naive T cells were isolated from PBMC. This clonotype was picked up many times. The antigen this receptor binds is unknown. The sample holds no much larger clone one base away, and base qualities are not on file. CDR1 and CDR2, per the germline V gene (reference sequence), are DFQATT and SNEGSKA. V is clipped by 1 base and J by 6 bases, and the sequence between their germline boundaries is 4 bases long. The CDR3 starts with the cysteine, ends with the phenylalanine, and has 11 residues. CDR3 DNA is the only sequence kept; it has 33 bases, read in frame from the first base. The library was made by 5' RACE. The sequencing machine was an Illumina HiSeq 2000. Template switching introduced a universal primer binding site; the final cDNA contained a unique molecular identifier, enabling accurate counting of TCR cDNA molecules. First-strand cDNA for TCR alpha and beta chains was synthesized from specific primers in the conserved constant-segment region. To control for contamination, every cDNA library carried two barcodes: a SMART-Mk sample barcode plus Illumina barcodes. TruSeq adapter sequences, together with Illumina sample barcodes, were added in two successive PCR steps. TCR alpha and beta cDNA libraries were sequenced on the Illumina HiSeq platform with custom primers. The published analysis was carried out like this. Raw reads were processed with MiGEC to extract unique molecular identifiers, and MiXCR was used to determine CDR3 positions. Recombination models were inferred per individual with the repgenHMM and IGoR tools using an EM algorithm. The analysis of shared clonotypes was done with the tcR package in R, with sharing normalized by the product of cloneset sizes. To study raw recombination without the effects of thymic and clonal selection, out-of-frame nonproductive sequences were analyzed. TCRdb ran its own pipeline on the public reads, namely fastp trimming at Q25 and MiXCR clone calling, and kept in-frame beta chains. One record per CDR3 amino acid sequence lists the most common genes and DNA. What appears here as the V and J calls and clone size reflects TCRdb's work, not the paper's. In this sample the table shows 450,000 or so distinct CDR3 sequences, about 18% of which occur a single time. The ten biggest clones cover 12% of the sample.

The material sequenced was naive T cells sorted from blood. The cell subset or site label here, explained by the study, means: cells isolated with a human naive T-cell isolation kit. The rearrangement combines TRBV20-1 with TRBJ1-5; no D gene is confidently identified. The receptor's source is a man aged 50-59 years in good health. The sequenced DNA: TGCAGTGCTAGAGGGAGTCAGCCCCAGCATTTT. This encodes CSARGSQPQHF.